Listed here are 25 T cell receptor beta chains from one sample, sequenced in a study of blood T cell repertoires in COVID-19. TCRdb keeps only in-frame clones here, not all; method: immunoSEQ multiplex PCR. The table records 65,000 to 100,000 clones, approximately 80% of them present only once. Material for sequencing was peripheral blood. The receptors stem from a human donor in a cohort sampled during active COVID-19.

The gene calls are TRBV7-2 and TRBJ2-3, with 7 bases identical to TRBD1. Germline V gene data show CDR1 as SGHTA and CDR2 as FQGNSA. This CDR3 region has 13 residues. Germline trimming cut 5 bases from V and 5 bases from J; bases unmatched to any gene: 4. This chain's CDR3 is CASSPGQVDTQYF. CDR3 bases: TGTGCCAGCAGCCCCGGACAGGTAGATACGCAGTATTTT.

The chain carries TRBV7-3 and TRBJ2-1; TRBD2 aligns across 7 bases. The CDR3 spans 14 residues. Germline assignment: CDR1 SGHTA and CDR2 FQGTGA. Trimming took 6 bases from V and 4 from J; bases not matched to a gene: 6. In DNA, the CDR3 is TGTGCCAGCAGTCCGGGACTAAAGTACAATGAGCAGTTCTTC. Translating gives CASSPGLKYNEQFF.

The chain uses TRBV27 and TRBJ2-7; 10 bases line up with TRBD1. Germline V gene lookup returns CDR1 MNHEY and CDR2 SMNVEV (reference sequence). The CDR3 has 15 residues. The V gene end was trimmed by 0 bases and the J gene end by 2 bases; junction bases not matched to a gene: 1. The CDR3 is CASSLSGTGAYEQYF. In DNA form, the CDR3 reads TGTGCCAGCAGTTTATCCGGGACAGGGGCCTACGAGCAGTACTTC.

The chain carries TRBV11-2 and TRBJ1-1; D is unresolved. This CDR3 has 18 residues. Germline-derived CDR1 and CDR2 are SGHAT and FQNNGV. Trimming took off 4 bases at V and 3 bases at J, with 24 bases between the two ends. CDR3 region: CASSSSYRVASRDTEAFF. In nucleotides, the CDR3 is TGTGCCAGCAGCTCCAGCTACCGAGTCGCCTCGCGGGACACTGAAGCTTTCTTT.

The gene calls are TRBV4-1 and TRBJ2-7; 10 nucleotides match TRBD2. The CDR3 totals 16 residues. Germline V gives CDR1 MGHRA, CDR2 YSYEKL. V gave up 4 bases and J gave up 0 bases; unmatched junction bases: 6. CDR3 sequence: CASSRSGGVSSYEQYF. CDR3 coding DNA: TGCGCCAGCAGCCGAAGCGGGGGGGTTAGCTCCTACGAGCAGTACTTC.

The CDR3 protein is CASSLEGRTANYGYTF. The CDR3, as DNA: TGCGCCAGCAGCTTGGAGGGCCGGACTGCAAACTATGGCTACACCTTC. The chain uses TRBV5-1 and TRBJ1-2; D remains ambiguous. The CDR3 has 16 amino acids. Germline CDR1 reads SGHRS; CDR2 reads YFSETQ. V was clipped by 0 bases and J by 2 bases, with 14 bases between them.

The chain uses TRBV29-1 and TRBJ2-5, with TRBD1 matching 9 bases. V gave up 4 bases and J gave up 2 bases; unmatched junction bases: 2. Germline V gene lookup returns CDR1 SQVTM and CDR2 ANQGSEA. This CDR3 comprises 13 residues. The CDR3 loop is CSVGQGGQETQYF. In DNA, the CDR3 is TGCAGCGTTGGACAGGGGGGGCAAGAGACCCAGTACTTC. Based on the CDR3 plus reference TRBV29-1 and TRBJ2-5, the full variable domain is SAVISQKPSRDICQRGTSLTIQCQVDSQVTMMFWYRQQPGQSLTLIATANQGSEATYESGFVIDKFPISRPNLTFSTLTVSNMSPEDSSIYLCSVGQGGQETQYFGPGTRLLVL.

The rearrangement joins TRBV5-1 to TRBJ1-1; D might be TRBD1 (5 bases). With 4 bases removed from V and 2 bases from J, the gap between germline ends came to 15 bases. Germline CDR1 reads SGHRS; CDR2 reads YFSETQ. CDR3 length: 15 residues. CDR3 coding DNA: TGCGCCAGCAGCCCGGGCGGGGGGATAAACACTGAAGCTTTCTTT. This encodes CASSPGGGINTEAFF.

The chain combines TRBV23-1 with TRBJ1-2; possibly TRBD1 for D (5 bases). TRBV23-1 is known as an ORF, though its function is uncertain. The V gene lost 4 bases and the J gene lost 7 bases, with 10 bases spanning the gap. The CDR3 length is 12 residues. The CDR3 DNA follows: TGCGCCAGCAGTCCCCCGGGGGGTGGCTACACCTTC. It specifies CASSPPGGGYTF.

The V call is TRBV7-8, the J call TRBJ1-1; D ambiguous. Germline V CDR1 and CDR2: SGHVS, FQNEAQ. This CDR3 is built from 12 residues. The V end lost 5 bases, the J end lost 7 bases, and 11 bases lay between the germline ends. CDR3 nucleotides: TGTGCCAGCAGCCCTAGTGGCGTTGAAGCTTTCTTT. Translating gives CASSPSGVEAFF.

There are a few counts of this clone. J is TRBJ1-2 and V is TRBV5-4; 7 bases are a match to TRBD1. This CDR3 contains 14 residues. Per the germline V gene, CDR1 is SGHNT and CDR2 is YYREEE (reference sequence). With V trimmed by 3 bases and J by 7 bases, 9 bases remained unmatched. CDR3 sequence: CASSWRQGAAGYTF. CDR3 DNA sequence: TGTGCCAGCAGCTGGAGACAGGGAGCAGCTGGCTACACCTTC.

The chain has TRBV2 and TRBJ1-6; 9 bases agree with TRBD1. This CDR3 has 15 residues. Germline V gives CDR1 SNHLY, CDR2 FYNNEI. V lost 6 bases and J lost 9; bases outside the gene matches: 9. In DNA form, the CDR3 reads TGTGCCAGCAGGTTGCCGGGACAGGGAATTTCACCCCTCCACTTT. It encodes CASRLPGQGISPLHF.

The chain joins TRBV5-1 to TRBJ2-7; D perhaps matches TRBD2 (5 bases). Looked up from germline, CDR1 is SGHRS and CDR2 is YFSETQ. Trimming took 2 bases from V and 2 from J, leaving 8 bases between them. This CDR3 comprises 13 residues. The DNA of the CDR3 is TGCGCCAGCAGCTTCGACGGGACCTACGAGCAGTACTTC. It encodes CASSFDGTYEQYF.

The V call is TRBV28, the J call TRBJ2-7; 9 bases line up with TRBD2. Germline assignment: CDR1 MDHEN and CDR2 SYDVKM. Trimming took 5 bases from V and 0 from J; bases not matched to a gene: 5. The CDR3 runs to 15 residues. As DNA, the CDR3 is TGTGCCAGCAGTATCGCGGGGGGGCTCTCCTACGAGCAGTACTTC. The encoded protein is CASSIAGGLSYEQYF.

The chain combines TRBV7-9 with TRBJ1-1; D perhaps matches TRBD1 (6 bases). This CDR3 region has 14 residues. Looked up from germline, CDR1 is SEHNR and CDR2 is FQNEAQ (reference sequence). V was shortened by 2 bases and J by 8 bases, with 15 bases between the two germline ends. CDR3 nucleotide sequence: TGTGCCAGCAGCTTATACGAGGGCAGGGGAGAAGCTTTCTTT. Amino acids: CASSLYEGRGEAFF.

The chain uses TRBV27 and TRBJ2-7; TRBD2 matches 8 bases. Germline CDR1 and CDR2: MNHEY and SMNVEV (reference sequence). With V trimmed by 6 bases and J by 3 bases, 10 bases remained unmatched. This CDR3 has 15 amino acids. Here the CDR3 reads CASRGLAGKLYEQYF. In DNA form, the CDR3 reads TGTGCCAGCAGGGGGTTAGCGGGGAAACTCTACGAGCAGTACTTC.

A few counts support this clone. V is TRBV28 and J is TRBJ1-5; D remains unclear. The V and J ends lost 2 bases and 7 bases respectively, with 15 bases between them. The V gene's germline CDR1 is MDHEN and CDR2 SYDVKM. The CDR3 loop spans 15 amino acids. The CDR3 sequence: CASSLHDGGGQPQHF. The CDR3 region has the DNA TGTGCCAGCAGTTTACACGACGGAGGAGGGCAGCCCCAGCATTTT.

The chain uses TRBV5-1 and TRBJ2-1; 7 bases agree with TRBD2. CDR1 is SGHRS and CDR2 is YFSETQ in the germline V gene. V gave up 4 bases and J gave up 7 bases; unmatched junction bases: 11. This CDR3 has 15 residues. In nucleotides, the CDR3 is TGCGCCAGCAGCCCGGGACTAAGGGAGGCTAATGAGCAGTTCTTC. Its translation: CASSPGLREANEQFF.

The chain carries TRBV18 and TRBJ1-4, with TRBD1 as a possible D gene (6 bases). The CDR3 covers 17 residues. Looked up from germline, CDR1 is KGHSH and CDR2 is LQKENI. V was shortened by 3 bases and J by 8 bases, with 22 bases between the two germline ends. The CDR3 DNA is TGTGCCAGCTCACCGGGGGGGCCAGGGGTACGCCAGGAAAAACTGTTTTTT. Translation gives CASSPGGPGVRQEKLFF. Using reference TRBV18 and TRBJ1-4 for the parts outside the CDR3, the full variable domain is NAGVMQNPRHLVRRRGQEARLRCSPMKGHSHVYWYRQLPEEGLKFMVYLQKENIIDESGMPKERFSAEFPKEGPSILRIQQVVRGDSAAYFCASSPGGPGVRQEKLFFGSGTQLSVL.

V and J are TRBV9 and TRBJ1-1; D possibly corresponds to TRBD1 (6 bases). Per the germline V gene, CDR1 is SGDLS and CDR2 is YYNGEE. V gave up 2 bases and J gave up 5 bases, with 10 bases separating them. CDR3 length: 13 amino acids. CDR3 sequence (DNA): TGTGCCAGCAGCGTGGACAGCCGGACTGAAGCTTTCTTT. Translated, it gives CASSVDSRTEAFF. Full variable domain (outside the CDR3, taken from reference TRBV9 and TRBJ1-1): DSGVTQTPKHLITATGQRVTLRCSPRSGDLSVYWYQQSLDQGLQFLIQYYNGEERAKGNILERFSAQQFPDLHSELNLSSLELGDSALYFCASSVDSRTEAFFGQGTRLTVV.

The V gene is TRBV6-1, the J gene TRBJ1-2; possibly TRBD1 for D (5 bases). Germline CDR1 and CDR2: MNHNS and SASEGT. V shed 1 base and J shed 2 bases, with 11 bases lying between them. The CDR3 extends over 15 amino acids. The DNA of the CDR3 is TGTGCCAGCAGTGAAGATATTGGGGGGAACTATGGCTACACCTTC. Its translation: CASSEDIGGNYGYTF.

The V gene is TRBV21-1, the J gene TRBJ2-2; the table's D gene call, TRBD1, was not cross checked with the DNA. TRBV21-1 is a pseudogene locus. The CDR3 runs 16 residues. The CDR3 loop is CASSGSRGLNTGELFF. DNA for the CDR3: TGTGCCAGCAGCGGTTCCAGGGGGCTGAACACCGGGGAGCTGTTTTTT.

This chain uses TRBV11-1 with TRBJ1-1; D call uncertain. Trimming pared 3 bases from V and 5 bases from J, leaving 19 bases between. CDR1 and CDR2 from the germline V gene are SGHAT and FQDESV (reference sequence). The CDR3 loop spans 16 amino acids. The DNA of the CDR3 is TGTGCCAGCAGCTTGATACCCCAGGCAACTCCAACTGAAGCTTTCTTT. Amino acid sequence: CASSLIPQATPTEAFF.

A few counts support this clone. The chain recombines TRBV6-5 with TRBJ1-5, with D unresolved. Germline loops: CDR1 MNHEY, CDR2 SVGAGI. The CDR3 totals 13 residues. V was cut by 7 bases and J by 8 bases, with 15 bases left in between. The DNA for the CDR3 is TGTGCCAGCACTACTAGGCAAGTAAAGCCCCAGCATTTT. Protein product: CASTTRQVKPQHF.

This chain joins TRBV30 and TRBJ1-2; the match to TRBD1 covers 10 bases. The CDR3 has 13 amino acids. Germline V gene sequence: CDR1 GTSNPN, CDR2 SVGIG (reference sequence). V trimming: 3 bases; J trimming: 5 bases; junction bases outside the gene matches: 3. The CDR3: CAWRADRGYGYTF. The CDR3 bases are TGTGCCTGGAGGGCGGACAGGGGGTATGGCTACACCTTC. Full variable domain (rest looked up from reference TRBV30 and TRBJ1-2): SQTIHQWPATLVQPVGSPLSLECTVEGTSNPNLYWYRQAAGRGLQLLFYSVGIGQISSEVPQNLSASRPQDRQFILSSKKLLLSDSGFYLCAWRADRGYGYTFGSGTRLTVV.